This TCR beta chain was profiled in a study of OX40 agonist ivuxolimab in advanced cancers. A note on this clone: Its matching antigen is unknown.

Findings and limits, study-wide: CD8+ T cells showed, on average, more clonal expansion than CD4+ cells.

Only in-frame clones appear in the TCRdb table, and some are missing; sequencing was by immunoSEQ multiplex PCR. The table shows approximately 52,000 clones, with around 84% occurring only once. Sequenced here: CD4+ or CD8+ T cells sorted from blood, sampled in a trial of the OX40 agonist ivuxolimab. This receptor was taken from an adult with an advanced solid tumor such as melanoma, head and neck, liver or kidney cancer.

The CDR3 loop reads CASSLLFSSGNTIYF. The CDR3, as DNA: TGTGCCAGCAGCTTGTTGTTTAGCTCTGGAAACACCATATATTTT. This chain joins TRBV5-6 and TRBJ1-3; D call uncertain. Trimming took off 1 base at V and 0 bases at J, with 8 bases between the two ends. CDR1 is SGHDT and CDR2 is YYEEEE in the germline V gene. The CDR3 is 15 amino acids.